This section outlines one T cell receptor beta chain sequence together with its context. The sample comes from a study of human T cells and chemical hapten exposure. Sample time point: patch test 3, about 24 weeks after DPC sensitization. Treatment meaning: therapeutic diphenylcyclopropenone sensitization with weekly scalp DPC. This CDR3 has 13 amino acids. With 6 bases removed from V and 10 bases from J, the gap between germline ends came to 18 bases. One entry per CDR3 protein results from TCRdb running MiXCR on the RACE reads. Found here are 180,000 or so distinct CDR3 sequences, around a quarter of them singletons; the top ten hold roughly 2.5%.

The receptor was derived from a woman aged 35 to 49 with alopecia areata. Some clones in this sample may be carry-over from other donors' samples. The chain recombines TRBV12-3 or TRBV12-4 with TRBJ1-2; the D is unclear. Sequences were derived from whole blood, sampled in connection with sensitization to the hapten diphenylcyclopropenone (DPC). Here the CDR3 reads CASSKGIESDYTF. The CDR3 DNA is TGTGCCAGCAGCAAGGGTATAGAAAGCGACTACACCTTC.